This is a list of T cell receptor beta chains from one sample in a study of shared clonotypes between healthy human individuals. The assay was immunoSEQ multiplex PCR, and TCRdb's table has in-frame clones only and misses some. The sample records under 1,100,000 clones, approximately 80% being singletons. The sequenced sample was memory CD4+ T cells from PBMCs. Source of these receptors: a man aged 18 to 30 in good health. Some clones in this sample may be carry-over from other donors' samples. The CDR3 runs from the conserved cysteine through the conserved F or W. The D gene is left open where the match is weak. Some rows have no size entry. The others give once, few or many, or a class for an expanded clone.

CDR3: CASSFSGRTSGSSDTQYF; DNA: TGTGCCAGCAGCTTTTCTGGCAGGACTAGCGGGAGCTCAGATACGCAGTATTTT; V: TRBV7-9; J: TRBJ2-3; D: TRBD2; size: once
CDR3: CASSQDLSGTYGIDTQYF; DNA: TGCGCCAGCAGCCAAGATCTCAGCGGGACTTACGGGATAGATACGCAGTATTTT; V: TRBV4-3; J: TRBJ2-3; D: TRBD2; size: few
CDR3: CASRWNSYNEQFF; DNA: TGTGCCAGCAGGTGGAACTCCTACAATGAGCAGTTCTTC; V: TRBV2; J: TRBJ2-1; D: NA; size: NA
CDR3: CASARGGAIQETQYF; DNA: TGTGCCAGCGCTAGGGGGGGGGCGATCCAAGAGACCCAGTACTTC; V: TRBV7-2; J: TRBJ2-5; D: NA; size: NA
CDR3: CASSPPTQTGELFF; DNA: TGTGCCAGCAGCCCCCCGACGCAAACCGGGGAGCTGTTTTTT; V: TRBV5-4; J: TRBJ2-2; D: NA; size: NA
CDR3: CASSFAGGIGELFF; DNA: TGCGCCAGCAGCTTTGCGGGAGGCATCGGGGAGCTGTTTTTT; V: TRBV5-1; J: TRBJ2-2; D: TRBD2; size: many
CDR3: CASSLRRGGAYEQYF; DNA: TGTGCCAGCAGCCTACGGCGTGGGGGGGCCTACGAGCAGTACTTC; V: TRBV14; J: TRBJ2-7; D: TRBD2; size: NA
CDR3: CASSRAGTGDTGELFF; DNA: TGTGCCAGCAGCCGCGCCGGGACAGGGGACACCGGGGAGCTGTTTTTT; V: TRBV2; J: TRBJ2-2; D: TRBD1; size: once
CDR3: CASSSLYRVDTEAFF; DNA: TGCGCCAGCAGCTCGCTATACAGGGTGGACACTGAAGCTTTCTTT; V: TRBV5-1; J: TRBJ1-1; D: NA; size: few
CDR3: CASSLARGLAGVTDTQYF; DNA: TGTGCCAGCAGCTTGGCACGGGGGCTAGCGGGAGTAACAGATACGCAGTATTTT; V: TRBV5-6; J: TRBJ2-3; D: TRBD2; size: NA
CDR3: CASSPGPSTPQGYTF; DNA: TGTGCCAGCAGCCCAGGACCGAGTACCCCTCAGGGCTACACCTTC; V: TRBV7-3; J: TRBJ1-2; D: NA; size: NA
CDR3: CASSKDSSYNEQFF; DNA: TGTGCCAGCAGCAAAGACAGCTCCTACAATGAGCAGTTCTTC; V: TRBV21-1; J: TRBJ2-1; D: NA; size: NA